Included here is one T cell receptor (beta chain) sequence, with context. This sample is drawn from a study of blood T cell repertoires in COVID-19. Generated by immunoSEQ multiplex PCR, the TCRdb table keeps only in-frame clones and is missing some. Here the sample spans more than 300,000 clones, about 90% being singletons. Germline V gene sequence: CDR1 SGDLS, CDR2 YYNGEE. The ends were cut back, 4 bases at V and 0 bases at J, with 11 bases in the middle. The CDR3 is made up of 15 amino acids. The chain has TRBV9 and TRBJ1-3; tentatively, D is TRBD1 (5 bases). This TCR came from a woman between 18 and 29 years old who had recovered from COVID-19. The sample comprised peripheral blood. The CDR3 bases are TGTGCCAGCAGCCCTAGTGGGGCCTCTGGAAACACCATATATTTT. It codes for CASSPSGASGNTIYF.